One sample yielded the 32 T cell receptor beta chains listed below, sequenced in a study of tumor-infiltrating lymphocytes in primary liver carcinoma. A primer matching the constant region was used to make TCR beta cDNA from 450 to 550 ng of total RNA. Construction of TCR beta libraries relied on three successive nested multiplex PCR rounds employing slightly modified ARM-PCR. The first two PCR rounds used TRBV1-TRBV30 primers with a Cbeta primer, roughly 10 cycles each. In TCRdb, the multiplex PCR reads were re-called with MiXCR into one record per CDR3 protein. The repertoire includes about 32,000 distinct CDR3 sequences, over 65% of them detected once, and around 33% sits in the top ten. Co-extracting RNA and DNA was done with roughly 17-32 mg of unsorted bulk tissue as input. Sequenced material: liver tumor tissue from sampling region 5. The subset denotes: tumor region T5, tumor centre. Receptors originate from a man aged 35 to 55 with primary liver carcinoma and hepatitis B virus infection.

The table lists this clonotype with many counts. The V call is TRBV28, the J call TRBJ2-6, with D perhaps assigned TRBD1 or TRBD2 (5 bases each). CDR1 and CDR2 from the germline V gene are MDHEN and SYDVKM. The CDR3 is 16 amino acids. Trimming shortened V by 2 bases and J by 3 bases, and 11 bases separated the two germline ends. CDR3 coding DNA: TGTGCCAGCAGTTTACCGGGGACGGGTGGGGCCAACGTCCTGACTTTC. Protein sequence: CASSLPGTGGANVLTF.

In the case of this clonotype: The junction does not match germline at one end; this may be a read error. The chain joins TRBV4-2 to TRBJ2-3; possibly TRBD2 for D (5 bases). This CDR3 has 16 residues. Germline CDR1 LGHNA, CDR2 YNFKEQ. This CDR3 reads CASSQDRVGVRDTQDF. CDR3 bases: TGTGCCAGCAGCCAAGACCGAGTGGGAGTAAGGGATACGCAGGATTTT.

About this clonotype itself: At one end the junction does not follow the germline gene, possibly because of a read error. The V gene is TRBV4-2, the J gene TRBJ2-3, with 10 bases identical to TRBD2. The CDR3 loop spans 18 amino acids. Germline CDR1 LGHNA, CDR2 YNFKEQ. The CDR3 reads CASSQVALLAGAIDTQYF. CDR3 coding DNA: TGTGCCAGCAGCCAAGTGGCGCTTCTAGCGGGAGCGATAGATACTCAGTATTTC.

As to this clonotype: This may arise from a read error, as a much more abundant clone is one base away. The genes are TRBV7-9 and TRBJ2-3; 13 bases match TRBD2. CDR1 and CDR2 from the germline V gene are SEHNR and FQNEAQ (reference sequence). The CDR3 sequence is 15 residues long. Germline trimming cut 3 bases from V and 5 bases from J; bases unmatched to any gene: 2. CDR3 nucleotides: TGTGCCAGCAGCTTGGGGACTAGCGGGATAGATACGCAGTATTTT. This sequence encodes CASSLGTSGIDTQYF.

This clonotype was picked up one time. CDR3: CASSVPLGALESNEQFF. CDR3 sequence (DNA): TGTGCCAGCAGTGTCCCATTGGGGGCGTTAGAATCCAATGAGCAGTTCTTC. V is TRBV6-6 and J is TRBJ2-1; TRBD1 might be the D (6 bases). The germline V gene has CDR1 MNHNY and CDR2 SVGAGI (reference sequence). This CDR3 is built from 17 residues. Trimming took off 5 bases at V and 6 bases at J, with 23 bases between the two ends.

The chain couples TRBV19 to TRBJ2-2; perhaps TRBD1 as D (6 bases). V gave up 0 bases and J gave up 3 bases, with 17 bases separating them. Germline values: CDR1 LNHDA, CDR2 SQIVND (reference sequence). The CDR3 totals 18 residues. The CDR3 sequence is CASSIDGENRVYTGELFF. CDR3 bases: TGTGCCAGTAGTATAGATGGGGAGAACAGGGTCTACACCGGGGAGCTGTTTTTT.

J is TRBJ2-5 and V is TRBV29-1; no clear D. The ends were cut back, 3 bases at V and 6 bases at J, with 11 bases in the middle. The germline CDR1 and CDR2 sequences are SQVTM and ANQGSEA. There are 12 residues in the CDR3. DNA of the CDR3: TGCAGCGTTGATCTAGGCAGAAAGACCCAGTACTTC. It specifies CSVDLGRKTQYF.

Regarding this clonotype: The junction does not match germline at one end; this may be a read error. The chain recombines TRBV10-3 with TRBJ1-5, with unresolved D. CDR1 is ENHRY, CDR2 SYGVKD, per germline. The CDR3 contains 14 residues. CDR3 nucleotide sequence: TGTGCCATCAGTGAGTATGAGGGCGATCGGCCCCAACGTTTT. Encoded protein: CAISEYEGDRPQRF.

In the case of this clonotype: Here the CDR3 omits its conserved ending phenylalanine or tryptophan, so a read error is the likely source. CDR3 residues: CASNFEQIIYEQYL. In DNA form, the CDR3 reads TGTGCCAGCAACTTCGAACAGATTATCTACGAGCAGTACTTA. This chain connects TRBV5-5 to TRBJ2-7; D not certain. V was clipped by 6 bases and J by 3 bases, with 16 bases between them. The CDR3 totals 14 residues. Germline CDR1 is SGHKS and CDR2 is YYEKEE (reference sequence).

This clonotype was observed a few times. Germline and junction disagree at one end, which may indicate a read error. The chain recombines TRBV4-1 with TRBJ1-2; 9 bases map to TRBD1. Germline CDR1 MGHRA, CDR2 YSYEKL. CDR3 size: 14 residues. The CDR3 DNA follows: TGCGCCAGCATCCAAGGGGACAGGGACTATGACTACACCTTC. The encoded protein is CASIQGDRDYDYTF.

In this sample, this clonotype turned up once. One end of the junction does not line up with germline, which may come from a read error. V gene TRBV20-1 combines with J gene TRBJ1-2; D is undetermined. Germline V gene data show CDR1 as DFQATT and CDR2 as SNEGSKA (reference sequence). This CDR3 region has 12 residues. The CDR3 coding sequence is TGCAGTGTTAGAGACACTAACTATGGCTACACCTTC. Amino acids: CSVRDTNYGYTF.

Turning to this clonotype: No conserved phenylalanine or tryptophan ends this CDR3, so it is likely a read error. The rearrangement uses TRBV10-3 and TRBJ2-7; TRBD2 matches 16 bases. This CDR3 is 19 amino acids long. The V segment lost 7 bases and the J segment 0 bases; nucleotides outside the gene matches: 12. The V gene's germline CDR1 is ENHRY and CDR2 SYGVKD. The CDR3 protein is CAITKRPGLAGGFSYEQYL. Here the CDR3 DNA reads TGTGCCATCACCAAACGGCCGGGACTAGCGGGAGGGTTCTCCTACGAGCAGTACTTA.

This clonotype was observed a few times. This clone may be a read error of a much larger clone one base away. This rearrangement joins TRBV5-1 to TRBJ2-1; D is perhaps TRBD1 or TRBD2 (7 bases each). CDR1 is SGHRS, CDR2 YFSETQ, per germline. This CDR3 is built from 15 residues. The CDR3 region is CACRGGTQPYNEQFF. The CDR3 DNA reads TGCGCCTGCAGGGGGGGGACTCAGCCCTACAATGAGCAGTTCTTC.

The chain carries TRBV12-3 or TRBV12-4 and TRBJ2-1, with TRBD2 identical over 12 bases. The CDR3 loop spans 14 amino acids. V lost 6 bases to trimming and J lost 16 bases; unmatched junction nucleotides: 13. CDR3 amino acids: CASRTSGGYNDQFF. CDR3 in DNA: TGTGCCAGCAGAACTAGCGGGGGGTACAATGATCAATTCTTC.

This clonotype has at least ten counts. The gene calls are TRBV5-1 and TRBJ2-2, with a tentative D call TRBD1 (5 bases). The germline V and J ends were trimmed by 5 bases and 4 bases, with 18 bases remaining between them. Germline loops: CDR1 SGHRS, CDR2 YFSETQ. CDR3 length equals 16 residues. CDR3 sequence: CASSVGQGGSTGELFF. CDR3 nucleotide sequence: TGCGCCAGCAGTGTCGGCCAGGGTGGTAGCACCGGGGAGCTGTTTTTT.

Note on this clonotype: An end of the junction differs from the germline gene, which may be a read error. This chain connects TRBV4-2 to TRBJ1-2, with a tentative D call TRBD1 (6 bases). Germline loops: CDR1 LGHNA, CDR2 YNFKEQ. The CDR3 is 15 amino acids. The CDR3 DNA sequence: TGTGCCAGTAGCCAAGATATGGGCAGGGGTGGCGGCTACAACTTC. Translation gives CASSQDMGRGGGYNF.

The chain uses TRBV6-2 or TRBV6-3 and TRBJ2-1; 10 bases align to TRBD1. V shed 10 bases and J 10 bases; nucleotides not matched to a gene: 13. The CDR3 extends over 14 amino acids. Germline CDR1 MNHEY, CDR2 SVGEGT. The CDR3 region has the DNA TGTGCCAACAATCCGGGACAGGGGATTGGAGAGCAGTTCTTC. This translates into CANNPGQGIGEQFF.

About this clonotype: One end of the junction does not line up with germline, which may come from a read error. The chain combines TRBV6-5 with TRBJ2-7; 10 positions match TRBD2. Looked up from germline, CDR1 is MNHEY and CDR2 is SVGAGI. The CDR3 runs to 16 residues. CDR3: CASSAILAGLIYVQYF. CDR3 nucleotide sequence: TGTGCCAGCAGTGCCATACTAGCGGGATTAATTTACGTGCAGTACTTC.

This clonotype was seen ten or more times. This chain connects TRBV7-2 to TRBJ2-3; TRBD2 matches 10 bases. The CDR3 is made up of 17 amino acids. The germline V gene has CDR1 SGHTA and CDR2 FQGNSA. The V gene end was trimmed by 6 bases and the J gene end by 5 bases; junction bases not matched to a gene: 14. The CDR3 bases are TGTGCCAGCAGGAATTTCGGACTAAGCGGGAGGGTAGATACGCAGTATTTT. Encoded protein: CASRNFGLSGRVDTQYF. Supplemented by reference TRBV7-2 and TRBJ2-3, the full variable domain reads GAGVSQSPSNKVTEKGKDVELRCDPISGHTALYWYRQSLGQGLEFLIYFQGNSAPDKSGLPSDRFSAERTGGSVSTLTIQRTQQEDSAVYLCASRNFGLSGRVDTQYFGPGTRLTVL.

A word on this clonotype: The conserved closing phenylalanine or tryptophan is absent in this CDR3, likely reflecting a read error. This chain uses TRBV12-3 or TRBV12-4 with TRBJ2-5; a weak D match, TRBD2 (6 bases). V was trimmed by 6 bases and J by 2 bases, leaving 19 bases between them. This CDR3 spans 16 amino acids. The CDR3 sequence is CASSQTTGRAQETQYI. For the CDR3, the DNA is TGTGCCAGCAGCCAAACTACCGGGAGAGCACAAGAGACCCAGTACATC.

About this clonotype: In this CDR3 the conserved last residue, phenylalanine or tryptophan, is missing, so a read error is likely. V and J are TRBV11-2 and TRBJ2-1; 11 positions agree with TRBD2. CDR1 SGHAT and CDR2 FQNNGV come from the germline V gene. CDR3 length: 15 residues. CDR3 sequence: CVSSILAGGYNGQFL. The CDR3 coding sequence is TGTGTCAGCAGTATTCTAGCGGGGGGATACAATGGGCAGTTCCTC.

The rearrangement joins TRBV20-1 to TRBJ2-5, with D unresolved. CDR1 and CDR2 from the germline V gene are DFQATT and SNEGSKA (reference sequence). The CDR3 runs to 11 residues. CDR3 protein: CTSEHQETQYF. As DNA, the CDR3 is TGCACGTCGGAACACCAAGAGACCCAGTACTTC.

The chain carries TRBV10-3 and TRBJ2-5, with D perhaps TRBD2 (6 bases). The length of the CDR3 is 12 residues. The germline V and J ends were trimmed by 8 bases and 5 bases, with 12 bases remaining between them. Germline-derived CDR1 and CDR2 are ENHRY and SYGVKD. The DNA for the CDR3 is TGTGCCATCGTACGGGGGAGTGAGACCCAGTACTTC. Encoded protein: CAIVRGSETQYF.

Regarding this clonotype: The CDR3 carries no conserved terminal phenylalanine or tryptophan, so it likely arises from a read error. Written as DNA, the CDR3 is TGCACCAGCAGTGATGGGGACCAGCCCCAGCATTAT. It encodes CTSSDGDQPQHY. The V call is TRBV10-2, the J call TRBJ1-5; the D gene is possibly TRBD1 (5 bases). CDR1 and CDR2 from the germline V gene are WSHSY and SAAADI. The length of the CDR3 is 12 residues.

The J gene is TRBJ2-1, the V gene TRBV6-2 or TRBV6-3; D is perhaps TRBD2 (6 bases). This CDR3 contains 14 residues. Germline assignment: CDR1 MNHEY and CDR2 SVGEGT. The V end was cut by 6 bases, the J end by 8 bases, with 17 bases between. This CDR3 reads CASRSSGQRDEQFF. CDR3 nucleotide sequence: TGTGCCAGCAGGTCCAGCGGTCAGCGGGATGAGCAGTTCTTC.

A word on this clonotype: A read error may account for a junction end that differs from germline. The genes are TRBV18 and TRBJ2-7; D may correspond to TRBD1 or TRBD2 (5 bases each). In germline, CDR1 is KGHSH, CDR2 LQKENI. CDR3 length equals 15 residues. The CDR3 spells CASSPGAGSLGEPYF. The CDR3 DNA reads TGTGCCAGCTCGCCCGGGGCAGGATCCCTTGGGGAGCCGTACTTC.

Only one count was recorded for this clonotype. One end of the junction does not line up with germline, which may come from a read error. The chain couples TRBV5-6 to TRBJ2-2; D might be TRBD1 (6 bases). The CDR3 runs 15 residues. Germline V gives CDR1 SGHDT, CDR2 YYEEEE. CDR3 in amino acids: CASSLVDRTTWELFF. DNA of the CDR3: TGTGCCAGCAGCTTAGTTGACAGGACCACCTGGGAGCTGTTTTTT.

A remark on this clonotype: The junction does not match germline at one end; this may be a read error. The chain carries TRBV10-2 and TRBJ2-1, with 8 bases lining up with TRBD2. This CDR3 comprises 17 residues. Germline CDR1 and CDR2: WSHSY and SAAADI. CDR3 protein: CASSESEGLAFDNEQLF. The CDR3 region has the DNA TGCGCCAGCAGTGAGTCGGAAGGACTAGCCTTCGACAATGAGCAGCTCTTC.

Comment on this clonotype: A junction end diverges from the germline sequence, so it may reflect a read error. The chain uses TRBV11-2 and TRBJ2-2; D possibly uses TRBD1 or TRBD2 (5 bases each). Germline V CDR1 and CDR2: SGHAT, FQNNGV. This CDR3 comprises 15 residues. The CDR3 nucleotides read TGTGCCAGCAGCTTTGAGGGATCGAGCACCGGGGACCTGTTTTTT. It specifies CASSFEGSSTGDLFF.

Turning to this clonotype: The CDR3 carries no conserved terminal phenylalanine or tryptophan, so it likely arises from a read error. The CDR3 reads CVSSQGTGRTYEQYY. The CDR3 DNA reads TGTGTCAGCAGCCAAGGAACAGGGAGAACCTACGAGCAGTACTAC. The chain joins TRBV11-2 to TRBJ2-7, with TRBD1 as a possible D gene (6 bases). This CDR3 is built from 15 residues. Germline V CDR1 and CDR2: SGHAT, FQNNGV.

This chain's CDR3 is CASSTPGLAGPGSPLHF. The CDR3 nucleotides read TGTGCCAGCAGTACCCCCGGCCTGGCAGGGCCGGGTTCACCCCTCCACTTT. The chain is built from TRBV28 and TRBJ1-6; D perhaps matches TRBD1 (5 bases). The CDR3 totals 17 residues. Germline V lookup: CDR1 MDHEN, CDR2 SYDVKM. The V end lost 5 bases, the J end lost 9 bases, and 23 bases lay between the germline ends.

Worth noting for this clonotype: The junction shows a germline mismatch at one end, possibly a read error. The genes are TRBV11-2 and TRBJ2-7; 8 bases align to TRBD2. Germline loops: CDR1 SGHAT, CDR2 FQNNGV. This CDR3 region has 13 residues. The CDR3 spells CASSFGGANEQHF. The CDR3 bases are TGTGCCAGTAGCTTCGGGGGGGCTAACGAGCAGCACTTC.